The text below deals with one T cell receptor (beta chain). Which antigen it targets is not known. No much larger clone exists at a distance of one base, and base qualities are not known. Each collaborating institution followed its own protocols to collect whole blood in K2EDTA tubes. Collaborator samples were shipped for TCRbeta analysis as frozen whole blood, isolated PBMCs, or DNA extracted from either sample type. This specimen belongs to a study of blood T cell repertoires in COVID-19 (dated by TCRdb to 2020 to 2022). Some background on the complete study: Samples covering the acute and convalescent phases of COVID-19 were provided by collaborators in the United States, Italy and Spain. A freely available public database, intended as a resource for researchers studying the immune response to SARS-CoV-2, is where the repertoires were released. Sample metadata almost always included a de-identified subject ID, COVID-19 status, age in years and sex. The samples were drawn from the first 160 participants of the ongoing ImmuneRACE study and from some 1,300 subjects provided by 6 global collaborators. Subjects who had been exposed to COVID-19, were actively infected with it, or had recovered from it provided the deeply sampled blood TCRbeta repertoires that made up the dataset. Where available, HLA class I and class II types were obtained from metadata supplied by the sample provider rather than from assay-based typing. The material from the prospective study consisted of cDNA or gDNA derived from T cells, B-cell-depleted T cells, or PBMCs. Overall results and qualifications from the work: The amount of clinical and demographic metadata varied by source and participant and was provided uncurated.

The immunoSEQ Assay, a bias-controlled multiplex PCR, was used to amplify TCRbeta CDR3 regions from genomic DNA. In the authors' own workflow: Nucleated cell counts per sample were estimated from amplification of reference gene primers within the assay. Sequence reads were collapsed and filtered to measure the absolute abundance of every unique TCRbeta CDR3 rearrangement. For each sample, productive Simpson clonality was calculated by taking the square root of Simpson's diversity index across productive rearrangements. TCRdb took this table from immuneACCESS and kept in-frame rearrangements with V and J called. Such tables lack part of the clones; where checked against another copy, unresolved V genes explain under half of the gap, and the rest is unexplained. Clone size and V and J calls were adopted from that table, with D and trimming inferred from the DNA. The sample has 90,000 to 100,000 clones on record, about 86% of them singletons. The top ten clonotypes cover approximately 1.7% of the sample.

Spanning cysteine to phenylalanine, the CDR3 consists of 14 amino acids. This entry keeps only the CDR3 DNA: 42 bases, framed from base 1. Unmatched junction bases come to 9, with V trimmed by 2 bases and J by 11 bases. Reading the germline V gene gives CDR1 MDHEN and CDR2 SYDVKM. This sequence originates from a man aged 80 or over with acute or convalescent COVID-19. The specimen was peripheral blood. The chain joins TRBV28 to TRBJ1-5, with 7 central nucleotides matching TRBD1. Read as DNA, the sequence is TGTGCCAGCAGTTTAGAGCAGGGGGGAAGGGCCCAGCATTTT. This is translated as CASSLEQGGRAQHF.